What follows describes a single TCR beta chain. Its antigen remains unidentified. The CDR3 covers 13 residues. CDR1 is SNHLY, CDR2 FYNNEI, per germline. V shed 7 bases and J shed 5 bases, with 12 bases lying between them. The record originates from a study of T cell repertoires in cytomegalovirus infection. Study-wide background: Based on public TCR beta signatures, there were indications of CMV infection and of a matching HLA type.

Whole-study results and caveats: CMV-specific HLA-C-restricted TCR beta clonotypes dominated the ex vivo response. There were carriers of CMV plus the relevant HLA, and cumulative public TCR beta family frequency identified them.

TCRdb reprocessed the reads via MiXCR and lists one record per CDR3 protein. This table has about 530,000 distinct CDR3 sequences, around 27% appearing once. The sample taken for sequencing was PBMCs. This chain connects TRBV2 to TRBJ1-5, with D tentatively TRBD1 (5 bases). This TCR was sampled from a human donor in good health (CMV status not recorded). Some clones in this sample may be carry-over from other donors' samples. The CDR3 reads CASKPGADQPQHF. The CDR3 DNA sequence: TGTGCCAGCAAACCCGGGGCAGATCAGCCCCAGCATTTT.